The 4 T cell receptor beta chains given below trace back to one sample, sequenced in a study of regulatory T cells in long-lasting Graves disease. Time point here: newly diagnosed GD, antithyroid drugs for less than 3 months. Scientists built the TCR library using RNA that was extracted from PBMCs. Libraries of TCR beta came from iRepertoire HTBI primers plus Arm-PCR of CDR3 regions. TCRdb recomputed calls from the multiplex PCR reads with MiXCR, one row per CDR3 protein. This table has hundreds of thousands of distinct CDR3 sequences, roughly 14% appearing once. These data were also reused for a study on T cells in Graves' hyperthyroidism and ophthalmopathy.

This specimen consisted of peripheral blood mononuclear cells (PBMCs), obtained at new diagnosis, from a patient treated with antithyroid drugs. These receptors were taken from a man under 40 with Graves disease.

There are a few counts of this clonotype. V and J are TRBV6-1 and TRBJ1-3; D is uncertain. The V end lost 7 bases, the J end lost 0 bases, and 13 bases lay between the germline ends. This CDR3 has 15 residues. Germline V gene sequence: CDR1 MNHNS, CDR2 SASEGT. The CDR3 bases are TGTGCCAGCATATCGTCCGCGATCTCTGGAAACACCATATATTTT. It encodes CASISSAISGNTIYF.

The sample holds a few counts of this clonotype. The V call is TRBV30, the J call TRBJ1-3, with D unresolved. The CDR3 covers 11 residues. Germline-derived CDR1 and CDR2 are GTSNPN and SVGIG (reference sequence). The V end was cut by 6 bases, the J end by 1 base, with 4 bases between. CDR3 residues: CACRSGNTIYF. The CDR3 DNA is TGTGCCTGCCGGTCTGGAAACACCATATATTTT.

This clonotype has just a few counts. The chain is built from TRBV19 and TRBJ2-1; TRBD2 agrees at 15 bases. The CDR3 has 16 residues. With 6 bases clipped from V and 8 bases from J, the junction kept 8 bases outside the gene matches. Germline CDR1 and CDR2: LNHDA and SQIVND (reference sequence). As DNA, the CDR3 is TGTGCCAGTAGCGCCGGACTAGCGGGAGGGCAGGATGAGCAGTTCTTC. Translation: CASSAGLAGGQDEQFF.

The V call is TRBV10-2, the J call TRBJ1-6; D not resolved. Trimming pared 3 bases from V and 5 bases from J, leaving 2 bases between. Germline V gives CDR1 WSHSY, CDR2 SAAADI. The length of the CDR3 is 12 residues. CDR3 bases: TGCGCCAGCAGTGATAATAATTCACCCCTCCACTTT. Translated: CASSDNNSPLHF.